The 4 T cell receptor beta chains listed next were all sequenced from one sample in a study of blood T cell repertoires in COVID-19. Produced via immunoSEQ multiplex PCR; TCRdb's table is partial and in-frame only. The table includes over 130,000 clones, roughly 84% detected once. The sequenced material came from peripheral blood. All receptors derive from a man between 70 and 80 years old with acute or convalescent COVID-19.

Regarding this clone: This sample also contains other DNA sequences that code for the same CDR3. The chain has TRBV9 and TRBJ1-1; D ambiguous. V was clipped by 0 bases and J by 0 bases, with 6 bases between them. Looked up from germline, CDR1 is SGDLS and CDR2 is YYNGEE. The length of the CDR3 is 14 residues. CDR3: CASSVGQMNTEAFF. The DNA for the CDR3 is TGTGCCAGCAGCGTAGGGCAGATGAACACTGAAGCTTTCTTT.

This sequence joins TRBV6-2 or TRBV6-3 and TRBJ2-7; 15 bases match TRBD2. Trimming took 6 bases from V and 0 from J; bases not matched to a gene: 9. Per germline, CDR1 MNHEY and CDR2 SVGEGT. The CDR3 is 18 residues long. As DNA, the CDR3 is TGTGCCAGCAGCACAGGACTAGCGGGAGGGCGGAACTCCTACGAGCAGTACTTC. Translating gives CASSTGLAGGRNSYEQYF.

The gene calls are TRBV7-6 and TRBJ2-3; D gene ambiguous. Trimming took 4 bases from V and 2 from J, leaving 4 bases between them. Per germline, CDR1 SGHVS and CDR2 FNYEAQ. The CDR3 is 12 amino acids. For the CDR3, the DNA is TGTGCCAGCAGCTCTACCACAGATACGCAGTATTTT. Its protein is CASSSTTDTQYF.

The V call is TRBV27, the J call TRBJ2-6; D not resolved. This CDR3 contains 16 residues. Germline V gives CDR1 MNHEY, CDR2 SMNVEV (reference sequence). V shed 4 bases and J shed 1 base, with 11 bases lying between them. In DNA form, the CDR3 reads TGTGCCAGCAGTTCTCAGACACCGTCTGGGGCCAACGTCCTGACTTTC. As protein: CASSSQTPSGANVLTF.